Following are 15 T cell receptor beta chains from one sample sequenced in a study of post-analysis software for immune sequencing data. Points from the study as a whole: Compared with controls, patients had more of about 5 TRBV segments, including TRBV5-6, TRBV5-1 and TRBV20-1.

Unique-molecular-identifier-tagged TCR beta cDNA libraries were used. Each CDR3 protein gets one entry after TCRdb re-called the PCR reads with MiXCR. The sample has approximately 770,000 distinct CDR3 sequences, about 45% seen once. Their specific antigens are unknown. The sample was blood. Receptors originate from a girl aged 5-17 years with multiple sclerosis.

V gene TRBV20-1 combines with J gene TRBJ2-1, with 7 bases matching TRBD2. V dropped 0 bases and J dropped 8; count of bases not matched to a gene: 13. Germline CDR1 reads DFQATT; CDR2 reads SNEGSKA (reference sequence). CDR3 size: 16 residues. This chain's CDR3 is CSARDLGASGGDEQFF. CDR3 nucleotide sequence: TGCAGTGCTAGAGATTTGGGCGCTAGCGGCGGGGATGAGCAGTTCTTC.

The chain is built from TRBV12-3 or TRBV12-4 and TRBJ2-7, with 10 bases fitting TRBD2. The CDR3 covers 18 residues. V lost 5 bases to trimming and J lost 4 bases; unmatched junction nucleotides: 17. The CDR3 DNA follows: TGTGCCAGCAGTCCTCAAGGGTTTGGTCTAGCGGGAGAATACGAGCAGTACTTC. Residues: CASSPQGFGLAGEYEQYF.

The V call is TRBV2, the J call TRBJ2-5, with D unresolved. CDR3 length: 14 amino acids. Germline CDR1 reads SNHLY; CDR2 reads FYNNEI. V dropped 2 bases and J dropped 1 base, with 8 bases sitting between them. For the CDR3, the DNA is TGTGCCAGCAGTGAAACGCACGGCCAAGAGACCCAGTACTTC. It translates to CASSETHGQETQYF. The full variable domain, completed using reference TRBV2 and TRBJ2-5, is EPEVTQTPSHQVTQMGQEVILRCVPISNHLYFYWYRQILGQKVEFLVSFYNNEISEKSEIFDDQFSVERPDGSNFTLKIRSTKLEDSAMYFCASSETHGQETQYFGPGTRLLVL.

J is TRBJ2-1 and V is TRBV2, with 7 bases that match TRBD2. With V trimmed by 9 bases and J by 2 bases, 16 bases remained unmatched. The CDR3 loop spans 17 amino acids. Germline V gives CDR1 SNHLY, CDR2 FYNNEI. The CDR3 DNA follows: TGTGCCAGGTTCTCATTGACTAGCCGACCCACCTACAATGAGCAGTTCTTC. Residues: CARFSLTSRPTYNEQFF.

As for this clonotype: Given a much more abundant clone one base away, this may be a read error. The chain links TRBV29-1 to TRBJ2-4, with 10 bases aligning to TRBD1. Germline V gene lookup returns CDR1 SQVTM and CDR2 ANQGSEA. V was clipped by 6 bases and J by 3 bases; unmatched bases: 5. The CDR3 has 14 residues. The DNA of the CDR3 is TGCAGCGTGGGACAGGGGACTGGCAAAAACATTCAGTACTTC. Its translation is CSVGQGTGKNIQYF.

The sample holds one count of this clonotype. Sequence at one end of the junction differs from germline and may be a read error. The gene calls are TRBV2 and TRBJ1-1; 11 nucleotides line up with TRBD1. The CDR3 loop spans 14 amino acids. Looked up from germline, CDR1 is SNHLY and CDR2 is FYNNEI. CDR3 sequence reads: CTSSGTGGNTEAFF. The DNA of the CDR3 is TGTACCAGCAGTGGGACAGGGGGGAACACTGAAGCTTTCTTT.

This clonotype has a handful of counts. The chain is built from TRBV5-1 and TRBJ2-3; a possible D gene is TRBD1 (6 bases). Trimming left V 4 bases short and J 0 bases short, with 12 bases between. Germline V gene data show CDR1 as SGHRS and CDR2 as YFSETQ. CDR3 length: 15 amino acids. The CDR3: CASSARTASTDTQYF. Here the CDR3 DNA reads TGCGCCAGCAGCGCCAGGACAGCTAGCACAGATACGCAGTATTTT.

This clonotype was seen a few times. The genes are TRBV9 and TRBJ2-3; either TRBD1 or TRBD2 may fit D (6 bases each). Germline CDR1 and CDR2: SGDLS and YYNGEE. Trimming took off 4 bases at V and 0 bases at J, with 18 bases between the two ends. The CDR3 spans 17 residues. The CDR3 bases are TGTGCCAGCAGCACGAGTAGGGGGAGGCCCAGCACAGATACGCAGTATTTT. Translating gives CASSTSRGRPSTDTQYF.

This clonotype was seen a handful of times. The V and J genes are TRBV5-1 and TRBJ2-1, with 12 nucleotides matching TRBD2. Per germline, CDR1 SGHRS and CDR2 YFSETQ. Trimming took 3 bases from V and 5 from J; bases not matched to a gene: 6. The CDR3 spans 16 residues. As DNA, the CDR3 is TGCGCCAGCAGCTCAGGACTAGCGGGACTGGACAATGAGCAGTTCTTC. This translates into CASSSGLAGLDNEQFF.

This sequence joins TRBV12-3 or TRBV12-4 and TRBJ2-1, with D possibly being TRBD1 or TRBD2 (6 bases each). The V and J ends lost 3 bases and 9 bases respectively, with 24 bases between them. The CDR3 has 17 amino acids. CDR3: CASSFYLGGQTTGEQFF. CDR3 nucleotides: TGTGCCAGCAGTTTTTATTTGGGGGGACAAACAACGGGTGAGCAGTTCTTC.

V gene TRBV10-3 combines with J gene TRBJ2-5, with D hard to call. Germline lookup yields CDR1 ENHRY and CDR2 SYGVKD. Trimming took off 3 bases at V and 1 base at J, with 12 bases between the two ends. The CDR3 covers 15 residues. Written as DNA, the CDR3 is TGTGCCATCAGTGAAAGGTCTCGGACCCAAGAGACCCAGTACTTC. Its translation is CAISERSRTQETQYF.

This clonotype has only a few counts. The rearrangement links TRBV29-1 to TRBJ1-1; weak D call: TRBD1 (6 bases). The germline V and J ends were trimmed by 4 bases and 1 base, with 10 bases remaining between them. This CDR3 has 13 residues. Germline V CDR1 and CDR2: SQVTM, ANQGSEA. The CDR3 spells CSVAGGQNTEAFF. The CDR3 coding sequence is TGCAGCGTTGCGGGGGGGCAGAACACTGAAGCTTTCTTT.

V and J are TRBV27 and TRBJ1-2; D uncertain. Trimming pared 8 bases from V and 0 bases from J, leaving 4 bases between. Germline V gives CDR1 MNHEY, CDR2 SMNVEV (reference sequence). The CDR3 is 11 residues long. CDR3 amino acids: CASGTNYGYTF. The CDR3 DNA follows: TGTGCCAGCGGGACTAACTATGGCTACACCTTC.

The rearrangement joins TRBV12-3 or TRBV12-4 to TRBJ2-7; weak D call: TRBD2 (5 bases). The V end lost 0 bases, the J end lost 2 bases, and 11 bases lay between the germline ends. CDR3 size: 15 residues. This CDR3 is CASSLAGSAPYEQYF. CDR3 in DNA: TGTGCCAGCAGTTTAGCGGGGAGTGCCCCCTACGAGCAGTACTTC.

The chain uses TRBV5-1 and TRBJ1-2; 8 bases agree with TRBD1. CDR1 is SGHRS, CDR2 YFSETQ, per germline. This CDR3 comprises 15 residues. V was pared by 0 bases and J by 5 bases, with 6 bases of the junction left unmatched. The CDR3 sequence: CASSLGGQGLYGYTF. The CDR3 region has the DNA TGCGCCAGCAGCTTGGGAGGACAGGGTCTGTATGGCTACACCTTC.